This is a list of T cell receptor beta chains from one sample in a study of cytomegalovirus exposure and HLA in healthy donors. The repertoire was sequenced with immunoSEQ multiplex PCR; TCRdb's copy has only in-frame clones and lacks some. Among roughly 200,000 clones listed, 70% to 85% were seen once. Material for sequencing was PBMCs. The receptors originated from a woman aged 30 to 39 in good health and CMV-seropositive. The CDR3 runs from the conserved cysteine through the conserved F or W. Each record gives: V gene, D gene, CDR3 protein. D genes are given only for firm matches.

TRBV27,TRBD1,CASKLETGDYEQYF
TRBV4-3,TRBD2,CASSQDSGRSSGATDTQYF
TRBV4-1,NA,CASSQGALSGDTQYF
TRBV5-5,NA,CASSLITLGGYTF
TRBV6-6,NA,CASREQGTDTQYF
TRBV7-9,NA,CASSLGQTMEAFF
TRBV30,NA,CALEETEAFF
TRBV11-2,TRBD1,CASSYGQGAGYNEQFF
TRBV5-1,TRBD2,CASSPRSGLAGRSYNEQFF
TRBV4-1,NA,CASSQEGGSGGELFF
TRBV6-5,TRBD1,CASSPNQGVSETQYF
TRBV7-9,TRBD2,CASSPRTSGRRNEQFF
TRBV29-1,TRBD2,CSVEEGTSESYEQYF
TRBV18,NA,CASSPPGGHEQYF
TRBV2,TRBD1,CASSQGQGDYQPQHF
TRBV2,NA,CASSAEPGVYRNTF
TRBV21-1,NA,CASSEKGQNTYEQYF
TRBV29-1,TRBD1,CSVVWDRGKNIQYF
TRBV4-1,NA,CASSQDPLDPYEQYF
TRBV2,TRBD2,CAKRGGDGSGRAGETQYF
TRBV29-1,TRBD1,CSVEFLDRADNEQFF
TRBV7-2,NA,CASSLAGTYGYTF
TRBV10-1,NA,CASAAGLLNNEQFF
TRBV7-9,TRBD1,CASSFNLIKDRDEQYF
TRBV4-2,NA,CASSQDAPGVYGYTF
TRBV27,TRBD1,CASSYTGQGQETQYF
TRBV11-3,NA,CASSHFGTGTTNEKLFF
TRBV25-1,NA,CASSETDQPQHF
TRBV4-3,TRBD2,CASSQGGAGWNEQFF